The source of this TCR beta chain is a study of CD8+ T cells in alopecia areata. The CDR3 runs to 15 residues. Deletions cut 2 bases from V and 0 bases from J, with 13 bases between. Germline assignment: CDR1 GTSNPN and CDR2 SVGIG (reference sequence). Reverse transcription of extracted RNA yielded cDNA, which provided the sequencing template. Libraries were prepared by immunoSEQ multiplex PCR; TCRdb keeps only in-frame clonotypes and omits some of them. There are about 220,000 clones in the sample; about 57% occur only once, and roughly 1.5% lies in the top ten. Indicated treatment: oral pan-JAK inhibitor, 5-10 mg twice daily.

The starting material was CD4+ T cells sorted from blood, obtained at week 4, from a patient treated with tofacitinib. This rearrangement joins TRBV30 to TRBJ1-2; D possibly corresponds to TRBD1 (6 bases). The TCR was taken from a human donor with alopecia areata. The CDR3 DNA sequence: TGTGCCTGGAGTCCTTGGACAGTATCTAACTATGGCTACACCTTC. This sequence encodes CAWSPWTVSNYGYTF.